The 20 T cell receptor beta chains reported below all come from one sample, sequenced in a study of immune characterization of retroperitoneal liposarcoma. MiXCR, run by TCRdb on the PCR reads, gives a single entry per CDR3 protein. The profile shows roughly 9,800 distinct CDR3 sequences, around a quarter of them singletons. Material for sequencing was tumor tissue. The source is a male donor with retroperitoneal liposarcoma.

By share, this clonotype ranks as medium-sized. V and J are TRBV6-1 and TRBJ2-4; the match to TRBD1 covers 7 bases. Germline lookup yields CDR1 MNHNS and CDR2 SASEGT. Trimming took 5 bases from V and 6 from J; bases not matched to a gene: 7. The CDR3 contains 14 residues. This CDR3 is CASSYGGQTNIQYF. CDR3 DNA sequence: TGTGCCAGCAGTTATGGGGGACAGACAAACATTCAGTACTTC.

This clonotype is medium-sized by share. The rearrangement uses TRBV6-1 and TRBJ1-5, with TRBD1 matching over 8 bases. J was trimmed by 6 bases and V by 3 bases; bases with no gene match: 7. CDR3 length equals 15 residues. Per germline, CDR1 MNHNS and CDR2 SASEGT. CDR3 sequence reads: CASSDDRGAGQPQHF. The CDR3 DNA is TGTGCCAGCAGTGACGACAGGGGAGCAGGTCAGCCCCAGCATTTT.

As to this clonotype: This CDR3 is missing its conserved last phenylalanine or tryptophan, likely due to a read error. It is unclear where the CDR3 begins or ends on the DNA, so no DNA is shown, and the CDR3 is as TCRdb lists it. The rearrangement uses TRBV7-3 and TRBJ2-3. The CDR3 is 12 amino acids long, termini counted. CDR1 SGHTA and CDR2 FQGTGA come from the germline V gene. The CDR3 loop is CASTIMSTSSSS.

This clonotype showed up many times. The chain recombines TRBV12-3 or TRBV12-4 with TRBJ2-5, with D tentatively TRBD1 (6 bases). Near its end, the DNA agrees better with TRBJ2-1, so the J call may be wrong. The CDR3 is 17 amino acids. CDR3 region: CASSLGDRRRNNYEQFF. DNA for the CDR3: TGTGCCAGCAGTTTAGGTGACAGGCGCCGTAACAACTACGAGCAGTTCTTC.

V gene TRBV12-3 or TRBV12-4 combines with J gene TRBJ2-2; D remains unclear. V shed 2 bases and J shed 7 bases, with 5 bases lying between them. This CDR3 is 12 amino acids long. The CDR3 spells CASSLFGGELFF. The CDR3 DNA reads TGTGCCAGCAGTTTATTTGGCGGGGAGCTGTTTTTT.

A word on this clonotype: A much bigger clone sits one base away, suggesting this may be a read error. The CDR3 sequence: CDSSARSWGGGYTF. The CDR3 nucleotides are TGTGACAGCAGTGCTCGGTCGTGGGGCGGTGGCTACACCTTC. The genes are TRBV6-4 and TRBJ1-2; D may be TRBD1 (5 bases). The CDR3 covers 14 residues. Germline assignment: CDR1 MRHNA and CDR2 SNTAGT.

This clonotype is medium-sized in the sample. This chain's CDR3 is CASSHGQGASYEQYF. CDR3 sequence (DNA): TGTGCCAGCAGCCACGGACAGGGGGCCTCCTACGAGCAGTACTTC. This sequence joins TRBV7-3 and TRBJ2-7; 11 nucleotides agree with TRBD1. There are 15 residues in the CDR3. Germline V gives CDR1 SGHTA, CDR2 FQGTGA. After removal of 5 bases from V and 0 bases from J, the junction contained 3 bases not matched to a gene.

This chain uses TRBV11-3 with TRBJ2-5, with D perhaps TRBD2 (7 bases). The J call may be in error: the DNA end matches TRBJ2-1 better. CDR1 SGHNT and CDR2 YENEEA come from the germline V gene. The CDR3 extends over 16 amino acids. Written as DNA, the CDR3 is TGTGCCAGCAGCTCCCCCGGGCGGGGGCCTACCTACGAGCAGTTCTTC. This gives the protein CASSSPGRGPTYEQFF.

The gene calls are TRBV5-1 and TRBJ2-1, with D uncertain. V lost 2 bases and J lost 9, with 15 bases in between. This CDR3 is built from 14 residues. The germline CDR1 and CDR2 sequences are SGHRS and YFSETQ. DNA of the CDR3: TGCGCCAGCAGCTTTGACGCCATGGGGATTGAGCAGTTCTTC. This codes for CASSFDAMGIEQFF.

The chain uses TRBV6-1 and TRBJ2-1; D is unresolved. V was shortened by 2 bases and J by 4 bases, with 3 bases between the two germline ends. This CDR3 contains 12 residues. CDR1 and CDR2 (germline): MNHNS, SASEGT. The CDR3 region has the DNA TGTGCCAGCAGTGAACGGTACAATGAGCAGTTCTTC. As protein: CASSERYNEQFF.

In its sample, this clonotype is medium-sized (0.01 to 0.1%). This chain joins TRBV6-1 and TRBJ2-3; 9 bases align to TRBD2. Losses at the gene ends were 6 bases for V and 6 bases for J; bases not matched to a gene: 10. This CDR3 has 15 amino acids. The germline V gene has CDR1 MNHNS and CDR2 SASEGT. In DNA form, the CDR3 reads TGTGCCAGCAGGGCCAGCGGGGGGCCCGGTGATACGCAGTATTTT. Protein sequence: CASRASGGPGDTQYF.

This clonotype is categorized as large. The chain has TRBV6-1 and TRBJ2-3; 10 bases agree with TRBD1. With 3 bases clipped from V and 1 base from J, the junction kept 1 base outside the gene matches. This CDR3 has 15 residues. Germline V lookup: CDR1 MNHNS, CDR2 SASEGT. The CDR3 reads CASSEGQGRTDTQYF. CDR3 DNA: TGTGCCAGCAGTGAGGGACAGGGGCGCACAGATACGCAGTATTTT.

This clonotype is deemed medium-sized. The CDR3 is CASSFGLAAGGETQYF. DNA of the CDR3: TGTGCCAGCAGTTTCGGACTAGCGGCGGGCGGCGAGACCCAGTACTTC. The rearrangement uses TRBV7-2 and TRBJ2-5, with TRBD2 matching over 10 bases. CDR1 and CDR2 (germline): SGHTA, FQGNSA. Trimming removed 6 bases from V and 5 bases from J; junction bases left unmatched: 12. The CDR3 length is 16 residues.

In this sample, this clonotype is medium-sized. The genes are TRBV6-1 and TRBJ2-3; 9 positions agree with TRBD1. The length of the CDR3 is 17 residues. Germline values: CDR1 MNHNS, CDR2 SASEGT. The ends lost 2 bases at V and 4 bases at J; junction bases unmatched: 10. The CDR3 DNA sequence: TGTGCCAGCAGTGAAACGGGGACAGGGACGGGCGCAGATACGCAGTATTTT. As protein: CASSETGTGTGADTQYF.

The genes are TRBV6-1 and TRBJ1-2; possible D gene TRBD1, 5 bases. V gave up 6 bases and J gave up 0 bases, with 8 bases separating them. The CDR3 totals 13 residues. Germline V CDR1 and CDR2: MNHNS, SASEGT. The CDR3 loop is CASSPTANYGYTF. The CDR3 DNA is TGTGCCAGCAGCCCGACAGCTAACTATGGCTACACCTTC.

Many counts were recorded for this clonotype. This chain links TRBV12-3 or TRBV12-4 with TRBJ2-5; 11 bases are a match to TRBD1. V shed 4 bases, J shed 11 bases, and the junction held 9 bases outside the gene matches. The CDR3 consists of 14 residues. DNA of the CDR3: TGTGCCAGCAGTTCTGGGACAGGGGGGTTGGGGCAGTACTTC. Protein: CASSSGTGGLGQYF.

This clonotype ranks as medium-sized. The chain recombines TRBV6-6 with TRBJ2-1; TRBD1 aligns across 7 bases. The end of the DNA fits TRBJ2-7 better, so the J call may be wrong. Germline CDR1 and CDR2: MNHNY and SVGAGI (reference sequence). The length of the CDR3 is 17 residues. The CDR3 is CASSYMKDTGTAFEQYF. DNA for the CDR3: TGTGCCAGCAGTTACATGAAAGATACCGGGACAGCTTTCGAGCAGTACTTC.

The rearrangement uses TRBV6-2 or TRBV6-3 and TRBJ2-1; D remains ambiguous. The J call is doubtful: the DNA matches TRBJ2-7 better. CDR1 is MNHEY and CDR2 is SVGEGT in the germline V gene. The CDR3 has 12 residues. This chain's CDR3 is CASSLPGREQYF. The CDR3 DNA reads as TGTGCCAGCAGTTTGCCCGGGCGGGAGCAGTACTTC.

The gene calls are TRBV6-1 and TRBJ2-5; D gene ambiguous. Germline-derived CDR1 and CDR2 are MNHNS and SASEGT. With 4 bases removed from V and 5 bases from J, the gap between germline ends came to 8 bases. The CDR3 runs 12 residues. Written as DNA, the CDR3 is TGTGCCAGCAGTGCTGCTTTCGAGACCCAGTACTTC. Translated: CASSAAFETQYF.

This clonotype qualifies as medium-sized. V gene TRBV6-1 combines with J gene TRBJ2-1; D ambiguous. The DNA end is more similar to TRBJ2-7, so the J call may be wrong. Per the germline V gene, CDR1 is MNHNS and CDR2 is SASEGT. The CDR3 extends over 13 amino acids. The CDR3 DNA reads TGTGCCAGCAGTGAGGGTCAGACCTACGAGCAGTACTTC. This codes for CASSEGQTYEQYF.